The source of this TCR beta chain is a study of shared clonotypes between healthy human individuals. V shed 1 base and J shed 1 base, with 5 bases lying between them. Germline lookup yields CDR1 MGHRA and CDR2 YSYEKL. This CDR3 spans 13 amino acids. The repertoire was sequenced with immunoSEQ multiplex PCR; TCRdb's copy has only in-frame clones and lacks some. The data contain 2 million to 3 million clones, 93% of them singletons. This clone was picked up one time. Other DNA sequences in the sample encode the same CDR3. This chain links TRBV4-1 with TRBJ2-7; unclear D gene. This TCR was sampled from a man younger than 35 in good health. Some clones in this sample may be carry-over from other donors' samples. Material: naive CD4+ T cells from PBMCs. Subset noted: CD45RA+ positively selected. CDR3 in DNA: TGCGCCAGCAGCCAAGTTGGGTCCTACGAGCAGTACTTC. This sequence encodes CASSQVGSYEQYF.